The present TCR beta chain was sequenced within a study of T cells after yellow fever vaccination. Regarding the study as a whole: It was a weaker secondary response, yet one that peaked faster, at day 5 versus 15. Researchers cautioned that FACS-sorted repertoires could harbor abundant clonotypes contaminating from the bulk population.

With V trimmed by 3 bases and J by 5 bases, 22 bases remained unmatched. Germline V gives CDR1 SGHVT, CDR2 SQSDAQ. This CDR3 has 20 amino acids. In regard to this clonotype: Its target is unknown.

A 5'RACE template-switching step, the method used to make TCR cDNA, added a universal primer site and UMIs. Using its own MiXCR run on the 5' RACE reads, TCRdb lists one record per CDR3 protein. The repertoire consists of 500,000 to 650,000 distinct CDR3 sequences, with around 12% occurring once and the leading ten covering around 14%. The origin of this receptor is a man aged 25 to 45 who received the YFV17D yellow fever vaccine. This chain links TRBV7-4 with TRBJ2-1, with 7 bases lining up with TRBD2. Sequences were derived from PBMCs, sampled on the day of the yellow fever booster vaccination. CDR3 region: CASSFACAEAGGSFDNEQFF. The CDR3 nucleotides are TGTGCCAGCAGCTTCGCCTGCGCCGAAGCTGGCGGGAGTTTCGACAATGAGCAGTTCTTC.